Listed below are T cell receptor beta chains from one sample, sequenced in a study of blood T cells in healthy people across ages. TCRdb analysed the 5' RACE reads with MiXCR anew, one entry per CDR3 protein. The table has about 1,000,000 distinct CDR3 sequences, 40% to 55% seen once. The sample consisted of blood. The receptor source for this set is a woman aged 55-69 years in good health. The CDR3 runs from the conserved cysteine through the conserved F or W. D genes are given only for firm matches. Part of the rows lack a size; the others show once, few, many or a class for expanded clones.

d_call,j_call,v_call,clone_size,cdr3_aa
TRBD1,TRBJ1-4,TRBV9,-,CASSTRQGTNEKLFF
TRBD2,TRBJ2-1,TRBV5-1,-,CASSSGTSMYNEQFF
-,TRBJ2-1,TRBV7-2,many,CASSPLTASYNEQFF
TRBD1,TRBJ1-2,TRBV28,-,CASSEVQQGAYGYTF
-,TRBJ2-7,TRBV15,-,CATSREGRGDYEQYF
-,TRBJ2-3,TRBV3-1,few,CASSRDPGTSSTDTQYF
-,TRBJ1-1,TRBV25-1,once,CASSERAEGNTEAFF
TRBD2,TRBJ2-6,TRBV4-2,-,CASSLQPLTSGRTGANVLTF
TRBD1,TRBJ2-5,TRBV2,-,CASSADRVNEQYF
TRBD1,TRBJ2-3,TRBV6-1,-,CASSPVDTGAGTDAQYF
-,TRBJ2-3,TRBV2,-,CASLGGRTDTRYF
-,TRBJ2-2,TRBV28,-,CASSDSRPGSTGELFF
TRBD2,TRBJ2-5,TRBV5-1,-,CASSTAGTSGPGVETQYF
TRBD2,TRBJ2-3,TRBV7-8,few,CASSPELSGAGDTQYF
-,TRBJ2-7,TRBV7-7,-,CAGSSGSGYAYEQYF
-,TRBJ2-5,TRBV4-2,-,CASSQEGSGSQETQYF
TRBD2,TRBJ2-1,TRBV14,-,CASSRDVRTSGKSYNEQFF
TRBD1,TRBJ2-1,TRBV25-1,few,CASSVATGVSYNEQFF
TRBD1,TRBJ2-7,TRBV10-1,many,CASSEAGDRSYEQYF
-,TRBJ1-4,TRBV3-1,-,CASSQPPGRGNEKLFF
-,TRBJ2-4,TRBV7-8,few,CASSLERGGKNIQYF
TRBD2,TRBJ2-7,TRBV7-6,-,CASSLAVVSGSGSSYEQYF
TRBD2,TRBJ2-3,TRBV14,-,CASSQVRTSGAWGDTQYF
TRBD2,TRBJ2-1,TRBV6-2/TRBV6-3,once,CASSYLLAGGPYNEQFF
TRBD1,TRBJ2-1,TRBV27,-,CASSYGGTGWNDEQFF
-,TRBJ1-6,TRBV20-1,few,CSARPIVGQKESRDSPLHF
-,TRBJ2-5,TRBV20-1,-,CSARSRGQTQYF
-,TRBJ2-5,TRBV12-3/TRBV12-4,-,CASSLGAPRAQYF
TRBD1,TRBJ2-7,TRBV18,-,CASSPEGGFTYEQYF
-,TRBJ2-1,TRBV2,few,CASSPGSSGLRGEQFF
-,TRBJ2-1,TRBV28,-,CATRESSYNEQFF
TRBD1,TRBJ1-1,TRBV29-1,-,CSAGGPGQMNTEAFF
TRBD1,TRBJ1-5,TRBV20-1,-,CSANWGQQIPSNQPQHF
TRBD2,TRBJ2-1,TRBV9,few,CASSGLLAGDHEQFF
-,TRBJ2-7,TRBV27,few,CASSLWVGEHEQYF
-,TRBJ1-2,TRBV12-3/TRBV12-4,few,CASSLGRGVRSAGYTF
-,TRBJ2-7,TRBV4-1,-,CASSYHTAAYEQYF
-,TRBJ2-5,TRBV20-1,-,CSAIRVQETQYF
TRBD2,TRBJ2-7,TRBV28,-,CASSPVLAGYEQYF
-,TRBJ2-3,TRBV12-3/TRBV12-4,-,CASSRQLLPDTQYF
TRBD1,TRBJ1-5,TRBV7-2,few,CASSSDRGDQPQHF
-,TRBJ2-1,TRBV7-2,few,CASSLRVEISYNEQFF
-,TRBJ2-1,TRBV18,-,CASSPTGAYNEQFF
-,TRBJ2-7,TRBV10-3,-,CAIGGPYVQYF
-,TRBJ1-2,TRBV12-3/TRBV12-4,-,CASSLGWQGVSGYTF
-,TRBJ2-1,TRBV9,-,CASSVEPGQSSYNEQFF
-,TRBJ2-5,TRBV10-3,few,CAISEGRWETQYF
TRBD1,TRBJ2-3,TRBV27,-,CASSSGQGYSTDTQYF
-,TRBJ1-1,TRBV29-1,-,CSVLGPENTEAFF
TRBD2,-,TRBV20-1,-,CSARPSGRGSYNEQYF
-,TRBJ1-4,TRBV20-1,-,CSATTGLRGEKLFF
-,-,TRBV20-1,few,CSARDTNRDDPYEQYF
-,TRBJ2-3,TRBV6-1,-,CASSEDLSLDTQYF